This T cell receptor (beta chain) was captured in a study of T cell changes during pregnancy in multiple sclerosis. With 3 bases removed from V and 4 bases from J, the gap between germline ends came to 12 bases. Per germline, CDR1 SGHRS and CDR2 YFSETQ. CDR3 length: 14 amino acids. Libraries were prepared by immunoSEQ multiplex PCR; TCRdb keeps only in-frame clonotypes and omits some of them. This sample has approximately 99,000 clones; 80% to 95% occur once, and the top ten carry about 0.95%. The material sequenced was peripheral blood, taken after pregnancy. This TCR was recovered from a female donor with multiple sclerosis, enrolled in a pregnancy study. V is TRBV5-1 and J is TRBJ2-3; perhaps TRBD1 as D (7 bases). The CDR3 DNA reads TGCGCCAGCAGCTGGGGGGACAGTGCAGATACGCAGTATTTT. It yields the protein CASSWGDSADTQYF.